The clone carrying this TCR beta chain was detected a few times. Documented treatment: randomized to nivolumab then ipilimumab (arm A) or the reverse (arm B). Patients had received no earlier DNA-damaging chemotherapy. Live CD3+CD8+ CD19− CD56− cells were sorted from PBMCs. The data were taken from a study of sequential checkpoint blockade in melanoma. Study context: Randomization was 1:1 between first-line nivolumab→ipilimumab and ipilimumab→nivolumab. Maintenance nivolumab came after either treatment sequence.

There are 11 residues in the CDR3. Germline CDR1 reads SGHDT; CDR2 reads YYEEEE. V lost 5 bases to trimming and J lost 1 base, with 4 bases between them. Generated by immunoSEQ multiplex PCR, the TCRdb table keeps only in-frame clones and is missing some. Here the sample spans about 29,000 clones, 77% being singletons. Sequencing used CD8+ T cells sorted from blood (inferred from file names), obtained from a patient given nivolumab and ipilimumab in sequence. This TCR derives from a human donor with melanoma. V and J are TRBV5-6 and TRBJ2-7; no clear D gene. CDR3 region: CASSPSYEQYF. The CDR3 region has the DNA TGTGCCAGCAGTCCTTCCTACGAGCAGTACTTC.